The following is a T cell receptor beta chain sequence with its context. Sequencing ends 3 residues short of the CDR3 end; the germline J gene provides the rest. This CDR3 comprises 12 residues. The trim removed 6 bases at V and 6 bases at J, leaving 5 bases unmatched. Per the germline V gene, CDR1 is SEHNR and CDR2 is FQNEAQ (reference sequence). The sample belongs to a study of T cells in women clearing cervical HPV infection. About the research overall: No precancer developed; the control's incident HPV16 infection cleared within 12 months. With HLA typing for only a few women, HLA confounding remains possible.

Measured with immunoSEQ multiplex PCR; TCRdb has only the in-frame clones, and not every one. The sample totals approximately 35,000 clones; its top ten clones hold roughly 1.5%. This receptor was identified in a woman between 18 and 70 years old with a cervical HPV16 infection that either progressed to CIN3+ or cleared (not recorded which). Sequenced material: blood buffy coat. The V call is TRBV7-9, the J call TRBJ2-7; TRBD1 matches 7 bases. The CDR3 protein is CASRQGTSEQYF. CDR3 bases read: TGTGCCAGCAGACAGGGGACGAGCGAG.